This is a list of T cell receptor beta chains from one sample in a study of blood T cell repertoires in COVID-19. The table came from immunoSEQ multiplex PCR; TCRdb's copy has only in-frame clones and leaves some out. In the table there are 200,000 to 250,000 clones, 83% of which are singletons. The sample was PBMCs or T cells enriched from blood (not recorded which). The receptors shown here come from a woman aged 50 to 60 who had been exposed to COVID-19. CDR3s include the opening cysteine and the closing phenylalanine or tryptophan. The D gene is left open where the match is weak. Size values are once, few and many counts, or a class for expanded clones, and some rows have none.

>TRBJ2-7|-|TRBV5-1|-
CASSSYGEQYF
TGCGCCAGCAGCTCCTACGGGGAGCAGTACTTC
>TRBJ2-7|-|TRBV3-1/TRBV3-2|-
CASSPPGFNYEQYF
TGTGCCAGCAGCCCCCCGGGATTCAACTACGAGCAGTACTTC
>TRBJ1-2|TRBD1|TRBV28|-
CASSPPSGQGNGYTF
TGTGCCAGCAGTCCCCCCTCGGGACAGGGGAATGGCTACACCTTC
>TRBJ2-4|-|TRBV28|-
CASSFPIAKNIQYF
TGTGCCAGCAGTTTCCCTATAGCCAAAAACATTCAGTACTTC
>TRBJ1-1|-|TRBV27|-
CASSSEENTEAFF
TGTGCCAGCAGTTCAGAAGAGAACACTGAAGCTTTCTTT
>TRBJ1-2|-|TRBV7-2|-
CASGDYGYTF
TGTGCCTCCGGGGACTATGGCTACACCTTC
>TRBJ2-5|TRBD2|TRBV5-1|-
CASSTGGTSGFRETQYF
TGCGCCAGCAGCACGGGGGGGACTAGCGGGTTCAGGGAGACCCAGTACTTC
>TRBJ1-3|-|TRBV21-1|few
CASGGQPAGNTIYF
TGTGCCAGCGGGGGACAGCCGGCTGGAAACACCATATATTTT
>TRBJ2-1|-|TRBV11-2|-
CASSLRGRDEQFF
TGTGCCAGCAGCTTGCGCGGGCGGGATGAGCAGTTCTTC
>TRBJ2-2|TRBD2|TRBV9|-
CASSPRGRGDTGELFF
TGTGCCAGCAGCCCTCGAGGGAGGGGCGACACCGGGGAGCTGTTTTTT
>TRBJ2-1|-|TRBV19|once
CASSTARSHYNEQFF
TGTGCCAGTAGTACCGCTAGATCCCATTACAATGAGCAGTTCTTC
>TRBJ1-2|TRBD1|TRBV6-1|once
CASSATLGGAESGYTF
TGTGCCAGCAGTGCGACCTTAGGGGGCGCGGAATCTGGCTACACCTTC
>TRBJ2-7|-|TRBV5-6|-
CASSLGVPYEQYF
TGTGCCAGCAGCTTAGGGGTCCCCTACGAGCAGTACTTC
>TRBJ2-5|-|TRBV9|-
CASSVSGGRETQYF
TGTGCCAGCAGCGTCTCCGGGGGGCGGGAGACCCAGTACTTC
>TRBJ2-5|-|TRBV11-2|-
CASSLGSQETQYF
TGTGCCAGCAGCTTAGGTAGTCAAGAGACCCAGTACTTC
>TRBJ1-2|-|TRBV5-5|-
CASSLAAGDNYGYTF
TGTGCCAGCAGCTTGGCGGCAGGGGATAACTATGGCTACACCTTC
>TRBJ1-6|-|TRBV19|-
CASSIQGNSPLHF
TGTGCCAGTAGTATACAGGGGAATTCACCCCTCCACTTT
>TRBJ2-2|TRBD1|TRBV5-6|-
CASSFGQGNTGELFF
TGTGCCAGCAGCTTCGGACAGGGGAACACCGGGGAGCTGTTTTTT
>TRBJ2-6|-|TRBV10-3|-
CALGLPGANVLTF
TGTGCCTTAGGACTCCCTGGGGCCAACGTCCTGACTTTC
>TRBJ2-1|TRBD1|TRBV27|-
CASRGTPRGNEQFF
TGTGCCAGCAGGGGGACACCCAGGGGGAATGAGCAGTTCTTC
>TRBJ1-1|-|TRBV3-1/TRBV3-2|-
CASSRGWVGTEAFF
TGTGCCAGCAGCCGAGGGTGGGTCGGCACTGAAGCTTTCTTT
>TRBJ1-6|-|TRBV5-4|-
CASTSGDSPLHF
TGTGCCAGCACATCGGGTGATTCACCCCTCCACTTT
>TRBJ2-7|-|TRBV30|-
CAWSPRQIYEQYF
TGTGCCTGGAGTCCTCGACAGATCTACGAGCAGTACTTC
>TRBJ1-1|-|TRBV5-1|-
CANQDTGRTEAFF
TGCGCCAATCAGGACACCGGTCGGACTGAAGCTTTCTTT
>TRBJ2-2|-|TRBV7-3|-
CASSIRGANTGELFF
TGTGCCAGCTCTATCAGGGGCGCGAACACCGGGGAGCTGTTTTTT
>TRBJ2-2|-|TRBV4-1|few
CASSQDLRTGELFF
TGCGCCAGCAGCCAAGATCTGCGAACCGGGGAGCTGTTTTTT
>TRBJ2-1|TRBD2|TRBV28|-
CASSSPGTSYLNEQFF
TGTGCCAGCAGTTCCCCCGGGACTAGTTATCTCAATGAGCAGTTCTTC
>TRBJ2-1|-|TRBV5-5|-
CASSRQNSPYNEQFF
TGTGCCAGCAGCCGTCAGAATTCCCCCTACAATGAGCAGTTCTTC
>TRBJ2-5|-|TRBV20-1|few
CSLTSQETQYF
TGCAGCTTGACTAGTCAAGAGACCCAGTACTTC
>TRBJ2-7|-|TRBV5-6|-
CASSLSPGEQYF
TGTGCCAGCAGCTTGAGTCCGGGCGAGCAGTACTTC
>TRBJ2-3|TRBD2|TRBV5-1|-
CASLAAGADTQYF
TGCGCCAGTCTTGCCGCGGGGGCAGATACGCAGTATTTT
>TRBJ1-1|TRBD1|TRBV19|-
CASSLTGDTEAFF
TGTGCCAGTAGTTTGACAGGGGACACTGAAGCTTTCTTT
>TRBJ1-2|-|TRBV12-3/TRBV12-4|-
CASTVRGYGYTF
TGTGCCAGCACCGTCCGGGGCTATGGCTACACCTTC
>TRBJ1-1|TRBD1|TRBV4-1|few
CASSQPRQGADTEAFF
TGCGCCAGCAGCCAACCAAGACAGGGCGCGGACACTGAAGCTTTCTTT
>TRBJ2-4|-|TRBV18|once
CASSRGTSGPLIDIQYF
TGTGCCAGCTCGCGGGGGACATCGGGCCCTCTGATAGACATTCAGTACTTC
>TRBJ2-1|-|TRBV29-1|once
CSSTGINLRVNEQFF
TGCAGCTCAACGGGAATAAATCTGAGGGTGAATGAGCAGTTCTTC
>TRBJ1-4|TRBD1|TRBV10-1|-
CASSHTITGQGAVGEKLFF
TGCGCCAGCAGTCACACCATCACGGGACAGGGGGCGGTTGGTGAAAAACTGTTTTTT
>TRBJ2-1|-|TRBV7-3|-
CASSLMGLRDNEQFF
TGTGCCAGCAGCTTAATGGGACTCCGCGACAATGAGCAGTTCTTC
>TRBJ1-2|-|TRBV19|once
CASTEGAYGYTF
TGTGCCTCCACAGAGGGCGCCTATGGCTACACCTTC
>TRBJ2-1|TRBD2|TRBV7-9|-
CASSASGGPYNEQFF
TGTGCCAGCAGCGCTAGCGGGGGGCCCTACAATGAGCAGTTCTTC
>TRBJ1-6|-|TRBV5-4|-
CASSLIPGNYNSPLHF
TGTGCCAGCAGCTTGATACCGGGGAACTATAATTCACCCCTCCACTTT
>TRBJ1-2|-|TRBV6-2/TRBV6-3|-
CASSYSSRSLALEGYTF
TGTGCCAGCAGTTACTCCTCGAGGTCTTTGGCCCTTGAGGGCTACACCTTC
>TRBJ2-2|TRBD1|TRBV6-2/TRBV6-3|-
CASSQRQGPYTGELFF
TGTGCCAGCAGCCAAAGACAGGGACCTTACACCGGGGAGCTGTTTTTT
>TRBJ2-1|-|TRBV6-1|-
CASSEDPASHEQFF
TGTGCCAGCAGTGAAGACCCCGCTAGCCATGAGCAGTTCTTC
>TRBJ1-4|-|TRBV27|once
CASSAQGGRSEKLFF
TGTGCCAGCAGTGCCCAGGGAGGGAGGAGTGAAAAACTGTTTTTT
>TRBJ1-1|TRBD1|TRBV10-2|-
CASSEAGGEDSEAFF
TGCGCCAGCAGTGAAGCAGGGGGCGAAGACTCTGAAGCTTTCTTT
>TRBJ2-1|TRBD2|TRBV10-3|-
CASAGAGGHEQFF
TGTGCCTCGGCGGGAGCGGGGGGGCACGAGCAGTTCTTC
>TRBJ1-2|-|TRBV11-1|-
CASSSSDFNYGYTF
TGTGCCAGCAGCTCCTCTGACTTTAACTATGGCTACACCTTC
>TRBJ1-5|-|TRBV11-2|-
CASSSSGDQPQHF
TGTGCCAGCAGCTCCTCGGGGGATCAGCCCCAGCATTTT
>TRBJ2-3|-|TRBV27|-
CASSLALASDTQYF
TGTGCCAGCAGTTTAGCGCTAGCCTCAGATACGCAGTATTTT
>TRBJ2-2|TRBD1|TRBV5-1|-
CASSLGQGNTGELFF
TGCGCCAGCAGCCTGGGACAGGGGAACACCGGGGAGCTGTTTTTT
>TRBJ1-1|-|TRBV11-2|-
CASNRGGHAEAFF
TGTGCCAGCAATCGGGGGGGGCATGCTGAAGCTTTCTTT